This passage covers 19 T cell receptor beta chains from one sample sequenced in a study of graft-versus-host responses after intestinal transplantation. Processing of graft tissue released intraepithelial and lamina propria lymphocytes. TCRdb keeps only in-frame clones here, not all; method: immunoSEQ multiplex PCR. The data contain roughly 16,000 clones, roughly three fifths of them seen just once; the ten biggest clones take up over 10%. Sequencing used ileum tissue, obtained 524 days after transplant. These receptors were collected from a human patient who received an intestinal transplant, so some T cells may come from the graft donor.

The gene calls are TRBV6-1 and TRBJ2-6; TRBD1 is a possible D gene (6 bases). Germline CDR1 and CDR2: MNHNS and SASEGT. The CDR3 runs 15 residues. V was shortened by 3 bases and J by 4 bases, with 10 bases between the two germline ends. The CDR3 region has the DNA TGTGCCAGCAGTGAGCAGGGGCCCGGGGCCAACGTCCTGACTTTC. Protein sequence: CASSEQGPGANVLTF.

The chain recombines TRBV7-9 with TRBJ1-6; TRBD1 aligns across 7 bases. Losses at the gene ends were 4 bases for V and 7 bases for J; bases not matched to a gene: 10. The length of the CDR3 is 16 residues. Germline-derived CDR1 and CDR2 are SEHNR and FQNEAQ (reference sequence). As DNA, the CDR3 is TGTGCCAGCAGCTCTCCAACGGGACAGCCGAATTCACCCCTCCACTTT. Residues: CASSSPTGQPNSPLHF.

The chain uses TRBV6-5 and TRBJ2-7; 13 bases align to TRBD2. CDR1 is MNHEY, CDR2 SVGAGI, per germline. Trimming removed 6 bases from V and 3 bases from J; junction bases left unmatched: 5. The CDR3 totals 15 residues. The CDR3 sequence is CASSRTSGGYYEQYF. CDR3 DNA: TGTGCCAGCAGCAGGACTAGCGGGGGATACTACGAGCAGTACTTC.

This clone was counted at least ten times. The J gene is TRBJ2-7, the V gene TRBV5-8; D is possibly TRBD1 (6 bases). This CDR3 is 14 amino acids long. CDR1 is SGHTS, CDR2 YDEGEE, per germline. Trimming pared 6 bases from V and 5 bases from J, leaving 18 bases between. CDR3 nucleotide sequence: TGTGCCAGCAATTTGGGACAATCCGTAGACGAGCAGTACTTC. Amino acids: CASNLGQSVDEQYF.

Written as DNA, the CDR3 is TGTGCCAGCAGCCTTCTGGACAGGGAGGACACCATATATTTT. It translates to CASSLLDREDTIYF. The chain carries TRBV7-9 and TRBJ1-3, with 8 bases identical to TRBD1. The germline V gene encodes CDR1 SEHNR and CDR2 FQNEAQ (reference sequence). CDR3 length: 14 amino acids. Unmatched junction bases numbered 8, after V lost 5 bases and J lost 8 bases.

This clone is termed medium-sized. The chain links TRBV14 to TRBJ1-1, with D unclear. Germline V gene data show CDR1 as SGHDN and CDR2 as FVKESK. The CDR3 totals 14 residues. V was pared by 2 bases and J by 5 bases, with 12 bases between. The CDR3 DNA reads TGTGCCAGCAGCCAAATCGCTGGGAGAACTGAAGCTTTCTTT. Amino acid sequence: CASSQIAGRTEAFF.

The chain employs TRBV7-2 and TRBJ1-4, with D maybe TRBD1 (5 bases). Germline V gene lookup returns CDR1 SGHTA and CDR2 FQGNSA. The CDR3 totals 13 residues. V lost 1 base and J lost 13, with 13 bases in between. Written as DNA, the CDR3 is TGTGCCAGCAGCTTAGGGGGTCAGGGCGGACTGTTTTTT. Translated: CASSLGGQGGLFF.

This chain joins TRBV27 and TRBJ1-1; 7 nucleotides agree with TRBD1. CDR1 and CDR2 from the germline V gene are MNHEY and SMNVEV (reference sequence). The V gene end was trimmed by 1 base and the J gene end by 4 bases; junction bases not matched to a gene: 3. CDR3 length equals 14 residues. CDR3 in DNA: TGTGCCAGCAGTTTATATAGGGACAGCACTGAAGCTTTCTTT. Translated: CASSLYRDSTEAFF.

The rearrangement joins TRBV5-1 to TRBJ2-3, with 9 positions matching TRBD1. The CDR3 consists of 15 residues. The germline V gene encodes CDR1 SGHRS and CDR2 YFSETQ. J was trimmed by 4 bases and V by 4 bases; bases with no gene match: 7. CDR3 loop: CASSQDRGGADTQYF. Here the CDR3 DNA reads TGCGCCAGCAGCCAGGACAGGGGAGGCGCAGATACGCAGTATTTT. The variable domain in full, completed from reference TRBV5-1 and TRBJ2-3, reads KAGVTQTPRYLIKTRGQQVTLSCSPISGHRSVSWYQQTPGQGLQFLFEYFSETQRNKGNFPGRFSGRQFSNSRSEMNVSTLELGDSALYLCASSQDRGGADTQYFGPGTRLTVL.

The CDR3 DNA sequence: TGTGCCACCCTTGGGGCAGGGGACAACGAGCAGTACTTC. Protein sequence: CATLGAGDNEQYF. The chain is built from TRBV7-9 and TRBJ2-7, with a weak D call TRBD1 (6 bases). The ends were cut back, 10 bases at V and 5 bases at J, with 18 bases in the middle. The CDR3 extends over 13 amino acids. Looked up from germline, CDR1 is SEHNR and CDR2 is FQNEAQ (reference sequence). The variable domain in full, completed from reference TRBV7-9 and TRBJ2-7, reads DTGVSQNPRHKITKRGQNVTFRCDPISEHNRLYWYRQTLGQGPEFLTYFQNEAQLEKSRLLSDRFSAERPKGSFSTLEIQRTEQGDSAMYLCATLGAGDNEQYFGPGTRLTVT.

The gene calls are TRBV14 and TRBJ2-5; TRBD1 is a possible D gene (6 bases). V was clipped by 3 bases and J by 7 bases, with 12 bases between them. CDR3 length: 13 residues. Per the germline V gene, CDR1 is SGHDN and CDR2 is FVKESK. CDR3 in amino acids: CASSQGVQGTQYF. CDR3 coding DNA: TGTGCCAGCAGCCAGGGGGTACAGGGGACCCAGTACTTC. Complete variable domain (other parts from reference TRBV14 and TRBJ2-5): EAGVTQFPSHSVIEKGQTVTLRCDPISGHDNLYWYRRVMGKEIKFLLHFVKESKQDESGMPNNRFLAERTGGTYSTLKVQPAELEDSGVYFCASSQGVQGTQYFGPGTRLLVL.

The chain recombines TRBV19 with TRBJ2-5, with 10 positions matching TRBD2. This CDR3 region has 13 residues. With V trimmed by 4 bases and J by 5 bases, 1 base remained unmatched. In germline, CDR1 is LNHDA, CDR2 SQIVND (reference sequence). The chain's CDR3 is CASSTSGGETQYF. For the CDR3, the DNA is TGTGCCAGTAGTACTAGCGGGGGTGAGACCCAGTACTTC.

This clone has only a few counts. The chain links TRBV5-1 to TRBJ1-3, with 7 positions matching TRBD1. The CDR3 has 15 amino acids. The J segment lost 0 bases and the V segment lost 0 bases, leaving 0 bases of the junction unmatched. Germline CDR1 SGHRS, CDR2 YFSETQ. The CDR3 region is CASSLGDSSGNTIYF. The CDR3, as DNA: TGCGCCAGCAGCTTGGGGGACAGCTCTGGAAACACCATATATTTT.

The chain couples TRBV9 to TRBJ2-3, with 8 bases fitting TRBD2. CDR3 length equals 17 residues. Trimming took 0 bases from V and 1 from J; bases not matched to a gene: 7. Germline V CDR1 and CDR2: SGDLS, YYNGEE. CDR3 residues: CASSVASGGLGTDTQYF. DNA for the CDR3: TGTGCCAGCAGCGTAGCTTCGGGGGGGCTCGGCACAGATACGCAGTATTTT.

The chain has TRBV5-5 and TRBJ1-4, with D perhaps TRBD1 (6 bases). The V end was cut by 3 bases, the J end by 5 bases, with 11 bases between. This CDR3 region has 14 residues. Germline CDR1 SGHKS, CDR2 YYEKEE (reference sequence). CDR3 sequence (DNA): TGTGCCAGCAGCTATATTGGGACAAATGAAAAACTGTTTTTT. Encoded protein: CASSYIGTNEKLFF.

The chain has TRBV2 and TRBJ2-5; 8 nucleotides line up with TRBD1. This CDR3 comprises 14 residues. Germline V lookup: CDR1 SNHLY, CDR2 FYNNEI. J was trimmed by 3 bases and V by 7 bases; bases with no gene match: 7. The CDR3 DNA reads TGTGCCAGCACTTTTAAGGGACAGGAAGAGACCCAGTACTTC. Protein: CASTFKGQEETQYF. The complete variable domain, with remaining parts taken from reference TRBV2 and TRBJ2-5, reads EPEVTQTPSHQVTQMGQEVILRCVPISNHLYFYWYRQILGQKVEFLVSFYNNEISEKSEIFDDQFSVERPDGSNFTLKIRSTKLEDSAMYFCASTFKGQEETQYFGPGTRLLVL.

The chain is built from TRBV29-1 and TRBJ2-3, with D tentatively TRBD2 (7 bases). CDR1 and CDR2 (germline): SQVTM, ANQGSEA. Trimming shortened V by 6 bases and J by 4 bases, and 14 bases separated the two germline ends. CDR3 length: 13 amino acids. DNA of the CDR3: TGCAGCGTGGGGGAGGGGGTTTCAGATACGCAGTATTTT. Its translation is CSVGEGVSDTQYF.

The V and J genes are TRBV7-6 and TRBJ1-4; D is undetermined. Germline V gene sequence: CDR1 SGHVS, CDR2 FNYEAQ. The V gene lost 1 base and the J gene lost 8 bases, with 14 bases spanning the gap. The CDR3 consists of 15 residues. The CDR3 DNA is TGTGCCAGCAGCTTAGGTTCCCGGGGTGGAGAAAAACTGTTTTTT. As protein: CASSLGSRGGEKLFF.

The chain combines TRBV2 with TRBJ1-1, with 10 positions matching TRBD1. The V gene end was trimmed by 5 bases and the J gene end by 3 bases; junction bases not matched to a gene: 3. The CDR3 has 14 residues. From germline, CDR1 is SNHLY and CDR2 FYNNEI. CDR3 DNA: TGTGCCAGCAGTTCGACAGGGGGCTACACTGAAGCTTTCTTT. Protein: CASSSTGGYTEAFF.